This T cell receptor (beta chain) was obtained from a study of blood T cell repertoires in COVID-19. Study background: Nucleic acid was either cDNA or gDNA, and it came from T cells, B-cell-depleted T cells, or PBMCs.

V gave up 7 bases and J gave up 5 bases, with 8 bases separating them. Germline CDR1 MNHEY, CDR2 SVGAGI. The CDR3 runs to 11 residues. TCRdb's table, derived via immunoSEQ multiplex PCR, lists solely in-frame clones and lacks some. The data contain 70,000 to 75,000 clones, 75% to 95% of them singletons. V usage is TRBV6-5 and J usage is TRBJ1-2, with no clear D. Material: peripheral blood. The clonotype comes from a woman younger than 35 with acute or convalescent COVID-19. DNA of the CDR3: TGTGCCAGCACCGAGGGATATGGCTACACCTTC. Residues: CASTEGYGYTF.